Each of the 2 T cell receptor beta chains below was sequenced from the same sample in a study of blood T cell repertoires in COVID-19. Some clones are missing from TCRdb's copy, which holds only in-frame ones; the method was immunoSEQ multiplex PCR. This sample carries 140,000 to 150,000 clones, 80% to 90% of them seen once, and the ten largest clones take about 1.7%. Sequencing used peripheral blood. The receptors originated from a woman in her forties or fifties with acute or convalescent COVID-19.

The CDR3 sequence is CSVEGEGTEAFF. CDR3 nucleotides: TGCAGCGTTGAAGGGGAGGGCACTGAAGCTTTCTTT. V and J are TRBV29-1 and TRBJ1-1; D call uncertain. Germline V gene sequence: CDR1 SQVTM, CDR2 ANQGSEA. Between the trimmed V and J ends, which lost 1 base and 4 bases, there was a span of 7 bases. This CDR3 has 12 residues.

This chain joins TRBV14 and TRBJ2-3, with TRBD1 as a possible D gene (5 bases). V dropped 3 bases and J dropped 2 bases, with 12 bases sitting between them. The CDR3 sequence is 15 residues long. Germline V gene lookup returns CDR1 SGHDN and CDR2 FVKESK. CDR3 DNA: TGTGCCAGCAGCCAGGTGACAGTCCCCACAGATACGCAGTATTTT. Translating gives CASSQVTVPTDTQYF. Variable domain in full (rest from reference TRBV14 and TRBJ2-3): EAGVTQFPSHSVIEKGQTVTLRCDPISGHDNLYWYRRVMGKEIKFLLHFVKESKQDESGMPNNRFLAERTGGTYSTLKVQPAELEDSGVYFCASSQVTVPTDTQYFGPGTRLTVL.